This T cell receptor (beta chain) was retrieved from a study of early T cells in non-severe SARS-CoV-2 infection (dated by TCRdb to the early 2020s). For the wider study: Because TCR sequencing was done on bulk RNA from unsorted whole blood, the alpha and beta chains could not be paired.

The receptor library was made with 5' RACE. Instrument on record: NextSeq 500. The TCR library protocol attached unique molecular identifiers to individual cDNA molecules to correct for sequencing error and PCR bias. Both TCR alpha and beta chains were sequenced, and tight co-correlation was observed between alpha and beta sequence abundances in each sample. The original pipeline was this. Decombinator V4 was used to annotate the V gene, J gene and CDR3 of the TCR sequences. TCRs were defined as expanded if a significant change between any two time points was detected under a Poisson model with p below 0.0001. TCR abundances were normalised to the total number of TCRs sequenced in each sample and reported as counts per million. MAIT TCRs were defined by TRAV1-2 paired with TRAJ12, TRAJ20 or TRAJ33, and iNKT TCRs by TRAV10 paired with TRAJ18. A search of VDJdb, accessed on 1 November 2021, was run for TCRs annotated to CMV, EBV and SARS-CoV-2, with TCRs annotated for multiple antigens excluded. TCRdb applied fastp at Q25 and MiXCR to the public reads, then kept only in-frame beta chains. Records with the same CDR3 protein are collapsed into one entry carrying the most frequent genes and DNA. TCRdb's processing, not the study's, gives the V and J calls here. This sample holds fewer than 60,000 distinct CDR3 sequences; 4% to 5% were observed only once. The top ten clonotypes cover roughly 6.4% of the sample.

Results and caveats for the whole study, not just this receptor: Matching against VDJdb was skewed toward anti-spike CD8 responses, likely underestimated virus-specific expansions, and missed private and CD4 specificities.

V was cut back by 2 bases and J by 5 bases, leaving a gap of 17 bases between them. Per the germline V gene (reference sequence), MNHNY is the CDR1 and SVGAGI is the CDR2. Reading from cysteine to phenylalanine, the CDR3 counts 16 amino acids. Only the CDR3 DNA stays, 48 bases, in frame from base 1. This clonotype was recorded many times. Its antigen has not been determined. Base qualities are not provided; no much larger clone lies one nucleotide away. This was a case-control study nested in a cohort of healthcare workers in London, UK, who had nasopharyngeal swab PCR tests and blood samples taken every week. Healthcare workers were enrolled in the week of the UK lockdown, from 23 to 31 March 2020, and were followed every week for up to about 15 weeks.

Rearrangement joined TRBV6-6 to TRBJ2-3, with a tentative D gene TRBD2 over 6 matching bases. The TCR sequence derives from an adult who was a healthcare worker with PCR-confirmed SARS-CoV-2 infection or an uninfected control (not recorded which). Sample: whole blood. DNA sequence: TGTGCCAGCAGTTACCGAGGAGGGCGGAGATTAGATACGCAGTATTTT. This yields the protein CASSYRGGRRLDTQYF.